This T cell receptor (beta chain) was obtained from a study of blood T cell repertoires in COVID-19. In the authors' workflow: Amplification of reference gene primers provided the estimated nucleated cell counts. Some clones are missing from TCRdb's copy, which holds only in-frame ones; the method was immunoSEQ multiplex PCR. For V, J and clone size, that table is used; D and trimming come from the DNA. The repertoire has around 450,000 clones, 80% to 95% of them found once; the top ten carry 0.6%. Two negative PCRs, clearance, or symptom resolution had been documented for recovered Cohort 3 donors. From germline, CDR1 is SNHLY and CDR2 FYNNEI. Unmatched junction bases numbered 4, after V lost 7 bases and J lost 7 bases. The CDR3 has 13 amino acids.

The clonotype comes from a man between 18 and 35 years old who had recovered from COVID-19. Sequencing was performed on PBMCs or T cells enriched from blood (not recorded which). The chain employs TRBV2 and TRBJ1-1; 12 bases match TRBD1. The CDR3 DNA reads TGTGCCAGCACGGGACAGGGGGCAGGTGAAGCTTTCTTT. This sequence encodes CASTGQGAGEAFF.